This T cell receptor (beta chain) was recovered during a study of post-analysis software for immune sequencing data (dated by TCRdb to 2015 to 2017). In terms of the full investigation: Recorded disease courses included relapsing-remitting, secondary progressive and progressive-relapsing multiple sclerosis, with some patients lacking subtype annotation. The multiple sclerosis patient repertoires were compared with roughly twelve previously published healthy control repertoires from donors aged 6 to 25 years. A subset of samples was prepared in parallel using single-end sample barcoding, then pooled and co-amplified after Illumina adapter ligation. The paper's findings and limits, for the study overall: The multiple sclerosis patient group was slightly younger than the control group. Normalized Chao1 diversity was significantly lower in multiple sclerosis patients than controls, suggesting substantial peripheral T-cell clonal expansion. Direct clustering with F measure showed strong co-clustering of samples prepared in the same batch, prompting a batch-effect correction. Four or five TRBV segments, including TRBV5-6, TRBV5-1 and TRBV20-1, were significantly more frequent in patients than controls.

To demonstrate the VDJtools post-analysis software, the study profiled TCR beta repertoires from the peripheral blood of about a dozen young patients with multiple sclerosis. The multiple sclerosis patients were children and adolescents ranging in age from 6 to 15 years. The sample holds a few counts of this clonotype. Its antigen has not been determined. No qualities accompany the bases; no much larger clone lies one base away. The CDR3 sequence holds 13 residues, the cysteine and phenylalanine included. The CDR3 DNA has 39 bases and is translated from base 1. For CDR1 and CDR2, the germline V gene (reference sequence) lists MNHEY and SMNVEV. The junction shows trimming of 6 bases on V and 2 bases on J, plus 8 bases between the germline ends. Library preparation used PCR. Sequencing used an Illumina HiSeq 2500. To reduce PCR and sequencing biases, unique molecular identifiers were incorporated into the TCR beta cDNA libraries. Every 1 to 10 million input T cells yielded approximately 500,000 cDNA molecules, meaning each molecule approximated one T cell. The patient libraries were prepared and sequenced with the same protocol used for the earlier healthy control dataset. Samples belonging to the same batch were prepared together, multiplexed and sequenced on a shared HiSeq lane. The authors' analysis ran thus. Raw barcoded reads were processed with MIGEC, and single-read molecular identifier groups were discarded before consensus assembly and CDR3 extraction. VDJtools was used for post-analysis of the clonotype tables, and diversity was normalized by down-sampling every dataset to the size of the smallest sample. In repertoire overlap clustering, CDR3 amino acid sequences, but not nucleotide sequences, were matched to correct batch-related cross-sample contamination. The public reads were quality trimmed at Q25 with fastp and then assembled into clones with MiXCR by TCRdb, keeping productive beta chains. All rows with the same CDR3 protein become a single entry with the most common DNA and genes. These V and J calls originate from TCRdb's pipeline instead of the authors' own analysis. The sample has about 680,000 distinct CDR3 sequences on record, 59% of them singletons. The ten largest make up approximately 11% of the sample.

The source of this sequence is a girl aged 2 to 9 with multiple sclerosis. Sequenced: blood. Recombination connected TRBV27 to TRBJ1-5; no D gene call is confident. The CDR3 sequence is CASSLRGNQPQHF. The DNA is TGTGCCAGCAGCTTAAGGGGCAATCAGCCCCAGCATTTT.